These T cell receptor beta chains were read from a single sample in a study of cytomegalovirus exposure and HLA in healthy donors. Assay used: immunoSEQ multiplex PCR; TCRdb lists only in-frame clones, some missing. The sample lists about 160,000 clones, around 83% seen once, with about 2.1% in the top ten. The sequenced sample was PBMCs. These receptors were collected from a man younger than 30 in good health and CMV-seropositive. Each CDR3 is given with its conserved first and last residue. Each record gives: clone size, J gene, D gene, V gene, CDR3 DNA, CDR3 protein. The D gene is left open where the match is weak. Not all rows give a size; the values are once, few, many and, for expanded clones, a class.

clone_size: NA
j_call: TRBJ2-7
d_call: TRBD2
v_call: TRBV27
cdr3_nt: TGTGCCAGCACCCCCCGGGACAGAGGACTAGCGGCTAACAGCTCCTACGAGCAGTACTTC
cdr3_aa: CASTPRDRGLAANSSYEQYF

clone_size: NA
j_call: TRBJ2-1
d_call: TRBD2
v_call: TRBV19
cdr3_nt: TGTGCCAGTAGCTCCCTCAGCGGGGCTTACAATGAGCAGTTCTTC
cdr3_aa: CASSSLSGAYNEQFF

clone_size: NA
j_call: TRBJ1-2
d_call: NA
v_call: TRBV6-1
cdr3_nt: TGTGCCAGCAGTGAGACAGCTTCTTATGGCTACACCTTC
cdr3_aa: CASSETASYGYTF

clone_size: NA
j_call: TRBJ1-1
d_call: TRBD1
v_call: TRBV9
cdr3_nt: TGTGCCAGCAGCGTAGTGGGACAGGGCGTTAGGGACACTGAAGCTTTCTTT
cdr3_aa: CASSVVGQGVRDTEAFF

clone_size: NA
j_call: TRBJ1-1
d_call: NA
v_call: TRBV19
cdr3_nt: TGTGCCAGTACCATCCCGGGAGGAGCTTTCTTT
cdr3_aa: CASTIPGGAFF

clone_size: NA
j_call: TRBJ2-7
d_call: NA
v_call: TRBV5-4
cdr3_nt: TGTGCCAGCAGCCGTGAGTACGAGCAGTACTTC
cdr3_aa: CASSREYEQYF

clone_size: NA
j_call: TRBJ2-7
d_call: TRBD2
v_call: TRBV2
cdr3_nt: TGTGCCAGCAGTGAAAGGTCCGGGGGGACGGCCACCTACGAGCAGTACTTC
cdr3_aa: CASSERSGGTATYEQYF

clone_size: NA
j_call: TRBJ1-4
d_call: NA
v_call: TRBV4-1
cdr3_nt: TGCGCCAGCAGCCCCAAGACAGATTTAGGCGAAAAACTGTTTTTT
cdr3_aa: CASSPKTDLGEKLFF

clone_size: once
j_call: TRBJ2-7
d_call: NA
v_call: TRBV9
cdr3_nt: TGTGCCAGCAGCAGGGGCCCTGAACAGTACGAGCAGTACTTC
cdr3_aa: CASSRGPEQYEQYF

clone_size: NA
j_call: TRBJ2-7
d_call: NA
v_call: TRBV5-6
cdr3_nt: TGTGCCAGCAGCTTAGACACCTACGAGCAGTACTTC
cdr3_aa: CASSLDTYEQYF

clone_size: NA
j_call: TRBJ2-1
d_call: TRBD2
v_call: TRBV9
cdr3_nt: TGTGCCAGCAGCGTAGTGGGGACTAGCGGGGGGGGAAGATTCTTC
cdr3_aa: CASSVVGTSGGGRFF

clone_size: NA
j_call: TRBJ2-5
d_call: NA
v_call: TRBV30
cdr3_nt: TGTGCCTGGAGTGTGGCGGGGTCGGAGACCCAGTACTTC
cdr3_aa: CAWSVAGSETQYF

clone_size: NA
j_call: TRBJ2-7
d_call: NA
v_call: TRBV27
cdr3_nt: TGTGCCAGCAGTAACCCCGGGGGCTACGAGCAGTACTTC
cdr3_aa: CASSNPGGYEQYF

clone_size: NA
j_call: TRBJ2-2
d_call: NA
v_call: TRBV4-1
cdr3_nt: TGCGCCAGCAGCCAAGATAGGTTGTTGAGTGACAGCAACACCGGGGAGCTGTTTTTT
cdr3_aa: CASSQDRLLSDSNTGELFF

clone_size: NA
j_call: TRBJ1-3
d_call: NA
v_call: TRBV9
cdr3_nt: TGTGCCAGCAGCTTCGGAGGCCTCTCTGGAAACACCATATATTTT
cdr3_aa: CASSFGGLSGNTIYF

clone_size: NA
j_call: TRBJ2-3
d_call: TRBD2
v_call: TRBV6-4
cdr3_nt: TGTGCCAGCAGTTGGATAGCGGGGGGATCGGCAGATACGCAGTATTTT
cdr3_aa: CASSWIAGGSADTQYF

clone_size: few
j_call: TRBJ1-3
d_call: NA
v_call: TRBV4-3
cdr3_nt: TGCGCCAGCAGCCAAGATCCAGGGAACTCTGGAAACACCATATATTTT
cdr3_aa: CASSQDPGNSGNTIYF

clone_size: NA
j_call: TRBJ2-4
d_call: NA
v_call: TRBV13
cdr3_nt: TGTGCCAGCAGCTTAACCGGGGGAAACATTCAGTACTTC
cdr3_aa: CASSLTGGNIQYF

clone_size: NA
j_call: TRBJ1-1
d_call: NA
v_call: TRBV15
cdr3_nt: TGTGCCACCAGCAGACACTACCACCGAAGAAACCCTGAAGCTTTCTTT
cdr3_aa: CATSRHYHRRNPEAFF

clone_size: NA
j_call: TRBJ2-3
d_call: TRBD2
v_call: TRBV7-3
cdr3_nt: TGTGCCAGCAGCTTAACGAAGGCTAGCGGGGGTATGCAGTATTTT
cdr3_aa: CASSLTKASGGMQYF

clone_size: NA
j_call: TRBJ2-2
d_call: NA
v_call: TRBV4-2
cdr3_nt: TGTGCCAGCAGCCAAGTGACCGCGGGGAACACCGGGGAGCTGTTTTTT
cdr3_aa: CASSQVTAGNTGELFF

clone_size: NA
j_call: TRBJ1-2
d_call: NA
v_call: TRBV4-2
cdr3_nt: TGTGCCAGCAGCCCATCAGGAGGGCGTCCACCACCCGGCTATGGCTACACCTTC
cdr3_aa: CASSPSGGRPPPGYGYTF

clone_size: NA
j_call: TRBJ1-5
d_call: NA
v_call: TRBV29-1
cdr3_nt: TGCAGCGTTGGCGAGGCAAGCAATCAGCCCCAGCATTTT
cdr3_aa: CSVGEASNQPQHF

clone_size: NA
j_call: TRBJ1-1
d_call: TRBD1
v_call: TRBV9
cdr3_nt: TGTGCCAGCAGCCCCGGGGACAGGGCGTTTGTGAACACTGAAGCTTTCTTT
cdr3_aa: CASSPGDRAFVNTEAFF

clone_size: NA
j_call: TRBJ1-6
d_call: NA
v_call: TRBV15
cdr3_nt: TGTGCCACCAGCAGAGATGGGGGGGGGAATTCACCCCTCCACTTT
cdr3_aa: CATSRDGGGNSPLHF

clone_size: NA
j_call: TRBJ2-3
d_call: TRBD2
v_call: TRBV4-2
cdr3_nt: TGTGCCAGCAGCCCCGGGGGACTAGGGACAGATACGCAGTATTTT
cdr3_aa: CASSPGGLGTDTQYF

clone_size: NA
j_call: TRBJ2-7
d_call: NA
v_call: TRBV9
cdr3_nt: TGTGCCAGCAGCCCGGGGTACGAGCAGTACTTC
cdr3_aa: CASSPGYEQYF

clone_size: NA
j_call: TRBJ1-5
d_call: TRBD1
v_call: TRBV4-2
cdr3_nt: TGTGCCAGCAGCCGTCACAGGGGTTATCAGCCCCAGCATTTT
cdr3_aa: CASSRHRGYQPQHF

clone_size: few
j_call: TRBJ1-6
d_call: NA
v_call: TRBV11-2
cdr3_nt: TGTGCCAGCAGCACGAACACCAATTCACCCCTCCACTTT
cdr3_aa: CASSTNTNSPLHF

clone_size: once
j_call: TRBJ1-6
d_call: TRBD1
v_call: TRBV9
cdr3_nt: TGTGCCAGCAGTGCACAGGGGGCCAATTCACCCCTCCACTTT
cdr3_aa: CASSAQGANSPLHF

clone_size: NA
j_call: TRBJ2-2
d_call: NA
v_call: TRBV2
cdr3_nt: TGTGCCAGCAGTGAAGCGCTCAGGGACGGGGAGCTGTTTTTT
cdr3_aa: CASSEALRDGELFF

clone_size: NA
j_call: TRBJ1-6
d_call: NA
v_call: TRBV18
cdr3_nt: TGTGCCAGCTCACAAAACACGGAGAGTTCACCCCTCCACTTT
cdr3_aa: CASSQNTESSPLHF

clone_size: few
j_call: TRBJ2-1
d_call: NA
v_call: TRBV13
cdr3_nt: TGTGCCAGCAGCTTAGAAGGGGGACCGAACAATGAGCAGTTCTTC
cdr3_aa: CASSLEGGPNNEQFF

clone_size: NA
j_call: TRBJ2-1
d_call: TRBD2
v_call: TRBV9
cdr3_nt: TGTGCCAGCAGCCCGCGACTCCCGGGACTAGCGGGGGGGGAGCAGTTCTTC
cdr3_aa: CASSPRLPGLAGGEQFF

clone_size: few
j_call: TRBJ2-2
d_call: TRBD2
v_call: TRBV9
cdr3_nt: TGTGCCAGCGCTCCCGGGGGGTCGAACACCGGGGAGCTGTTTTTT
cdr3_aa: CASAPGGSNTGELFF

clone_size: NA
j_call: TRBJ1-1
d_call: NA
v_call: TRBV10-1
cdr3_nt: TGCGCCAGCAGTGACAGGGGTCTGAACACTGAAGCTTTCTTT
cdr3_aa: CASSDRGLNTEAFF

clone_size: NA
j_call: TRBJ2-7
d_call: TRBD1
v_call: TRBV4-3
cdr3_nt: TGCGCCAGCAGCCAAGGAGGGACAGGGAGGGAGCAGTACTTC
cdr3_aa: CASSQGGTGREQYF

clone_size: NA
j_call: TRBJ2-7
d_call: NA
v_call: TRBV9
cdr3_nt: TGTGCCAGCAGCGGGCCGGACAGCGCGAGCTCCTACGAGCAGTACTTC
cdr3_aa: CASSGPDSASSYEQYF